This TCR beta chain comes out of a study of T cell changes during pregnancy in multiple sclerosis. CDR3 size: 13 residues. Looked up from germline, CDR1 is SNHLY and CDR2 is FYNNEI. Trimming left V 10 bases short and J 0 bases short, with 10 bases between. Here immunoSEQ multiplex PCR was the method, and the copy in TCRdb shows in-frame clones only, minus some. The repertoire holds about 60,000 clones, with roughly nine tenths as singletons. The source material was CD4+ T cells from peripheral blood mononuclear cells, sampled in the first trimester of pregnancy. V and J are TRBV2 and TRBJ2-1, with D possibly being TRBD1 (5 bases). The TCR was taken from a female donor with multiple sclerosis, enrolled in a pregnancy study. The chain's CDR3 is CAKQVGSYNEQFF. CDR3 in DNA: TGTGCCAAACAGGTCGGCTCCTACAATGAGCAGTTCTTC. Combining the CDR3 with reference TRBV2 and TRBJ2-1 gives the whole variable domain EPEVTQTPSHQVTQMGQEVILRCVPISNHLYFYWYRQILGQKVEFLVSFYNNEISEKSEIFDDQFSVERPDGSNFTLKIRSTKLEDSAMYFCAKQVGSYNEQFFGPGTRLTVL.